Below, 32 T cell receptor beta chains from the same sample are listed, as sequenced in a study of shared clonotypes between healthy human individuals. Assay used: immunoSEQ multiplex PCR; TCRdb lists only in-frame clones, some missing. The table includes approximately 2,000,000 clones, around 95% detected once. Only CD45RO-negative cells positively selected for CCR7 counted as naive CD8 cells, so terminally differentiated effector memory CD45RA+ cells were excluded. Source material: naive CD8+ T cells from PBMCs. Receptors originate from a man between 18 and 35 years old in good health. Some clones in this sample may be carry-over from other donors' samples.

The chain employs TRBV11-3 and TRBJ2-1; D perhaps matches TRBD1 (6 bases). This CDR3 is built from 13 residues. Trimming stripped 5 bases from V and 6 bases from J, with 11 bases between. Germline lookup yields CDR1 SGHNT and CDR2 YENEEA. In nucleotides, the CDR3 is TGTGCCAGCAGCCACCGGGACACCAATGAGCAGTTCTTC. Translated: CASSHRDTNEQFF.

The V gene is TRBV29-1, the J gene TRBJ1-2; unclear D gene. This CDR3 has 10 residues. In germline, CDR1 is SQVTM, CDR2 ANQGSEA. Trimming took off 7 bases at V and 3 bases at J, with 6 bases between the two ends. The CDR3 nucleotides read TGCAGCGCACTAGACTATGGCTACACCTTC. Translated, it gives CSALDYGYTF.

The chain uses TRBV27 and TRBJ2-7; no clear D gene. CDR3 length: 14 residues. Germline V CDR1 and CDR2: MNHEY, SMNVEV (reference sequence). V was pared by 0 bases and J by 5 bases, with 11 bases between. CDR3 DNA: TGTGCCAGCAGTTTATCTCCTCTGGGAAACGAGCAGTACTTC. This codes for CASSLSPLGNEQYF.

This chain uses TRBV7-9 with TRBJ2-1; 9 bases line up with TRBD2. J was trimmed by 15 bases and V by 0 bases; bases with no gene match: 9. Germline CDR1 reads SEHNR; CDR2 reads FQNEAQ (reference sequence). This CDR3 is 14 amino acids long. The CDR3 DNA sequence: TGTGCCAGCAGCTTAGCTGCGACTAGCGGTTTCCCGTTCTTC. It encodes CASSLAATSGFPFF.

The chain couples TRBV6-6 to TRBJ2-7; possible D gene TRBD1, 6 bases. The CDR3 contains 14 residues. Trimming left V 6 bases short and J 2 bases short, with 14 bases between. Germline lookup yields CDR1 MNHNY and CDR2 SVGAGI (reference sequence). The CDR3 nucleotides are TGTGCCAGCAGAGACAGGAATTGGCCCTACGAGCAGTACTTC. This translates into CASRDRNWPYEQYF.

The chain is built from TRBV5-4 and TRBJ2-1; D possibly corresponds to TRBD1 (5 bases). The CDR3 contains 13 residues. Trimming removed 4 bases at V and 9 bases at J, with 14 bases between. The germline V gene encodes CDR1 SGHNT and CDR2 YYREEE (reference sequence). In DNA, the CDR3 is TGTGCCAGCAGCCCGCGTTCCCAGGGTGAGCAGTTCTTC. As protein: CASSPRSQGEQFF.

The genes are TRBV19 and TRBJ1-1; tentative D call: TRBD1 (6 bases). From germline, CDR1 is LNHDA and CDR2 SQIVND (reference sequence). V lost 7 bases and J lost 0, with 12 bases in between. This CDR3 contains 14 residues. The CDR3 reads CASTFTGLNTEAFF. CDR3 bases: TGTGCCAGTACATTTACAGGGTTGAACACTGAAGCTTTCTTT.

The CDR3 loop reads CASSFSWGNIQYF. The CDR3 DNA reads as TGTGCCAGCAGTTTTAGTTGGGGGAACATTCAGTACTTC. V gene TRBV27 combines with J gene TRBJ2-4, with D perhaps given as TRBD1 or TRBD2 (5 bases each). V was trimmed by 3 bases and J by 7 bases, leaving 10 bases between them. Germline lookup yields CDR1 MNHEY and CDR2 SMNVEV (reference sequence). The CDR3 is 13 residues long.

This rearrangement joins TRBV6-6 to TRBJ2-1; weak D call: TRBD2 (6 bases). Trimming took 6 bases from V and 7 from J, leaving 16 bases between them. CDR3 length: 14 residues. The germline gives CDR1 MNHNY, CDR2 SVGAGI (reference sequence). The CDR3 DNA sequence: TGTGCCAGCAGCAGCGGAGGGGCGCATAATGAGCAGTTCTTC. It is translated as CASSSGGAHNEQFF.

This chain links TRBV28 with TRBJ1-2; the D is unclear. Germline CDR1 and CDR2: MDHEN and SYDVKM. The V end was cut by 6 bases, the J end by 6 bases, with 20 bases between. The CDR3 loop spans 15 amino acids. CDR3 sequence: CASSTEDQPTDGYTF. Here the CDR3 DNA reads TGTGCCAGCAGCACAGAGGACCAGCCCACAGATGGCTACACCTTC.

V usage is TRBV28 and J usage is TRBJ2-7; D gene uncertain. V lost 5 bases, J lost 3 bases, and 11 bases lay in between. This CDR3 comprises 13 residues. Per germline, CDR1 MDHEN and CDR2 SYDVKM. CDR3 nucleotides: TGTGCCAGCAGTAAGGCCAGGAACTACGAGCAGTACTTC. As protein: CASSKARNYEQYF.

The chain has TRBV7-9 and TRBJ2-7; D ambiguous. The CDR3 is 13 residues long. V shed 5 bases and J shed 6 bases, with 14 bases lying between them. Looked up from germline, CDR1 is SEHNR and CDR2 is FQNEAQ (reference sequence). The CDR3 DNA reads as TGTGCCAGCAGCCCCCCGTCAGAGGCCGAGCAGTACTTC. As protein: CASSPPSEAEQYF.

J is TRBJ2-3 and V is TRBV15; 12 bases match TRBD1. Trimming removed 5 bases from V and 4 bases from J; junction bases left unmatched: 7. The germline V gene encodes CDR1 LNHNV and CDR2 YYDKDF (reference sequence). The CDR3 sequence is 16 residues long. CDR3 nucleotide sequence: TGTGCCACCAGCTTGCGGGACAGGGGGCCTGCAGATACGCAGTATTTT. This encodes CATSLRDRGPADTQYF.

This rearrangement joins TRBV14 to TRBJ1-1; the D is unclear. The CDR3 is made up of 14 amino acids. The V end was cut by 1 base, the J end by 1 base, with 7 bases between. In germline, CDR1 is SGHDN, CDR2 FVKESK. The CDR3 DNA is TGTGCCAGCAGCCAAGTATCCTGGAACACTGAAGCTTTCTTT. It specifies CASSQVSWNTEAFF.

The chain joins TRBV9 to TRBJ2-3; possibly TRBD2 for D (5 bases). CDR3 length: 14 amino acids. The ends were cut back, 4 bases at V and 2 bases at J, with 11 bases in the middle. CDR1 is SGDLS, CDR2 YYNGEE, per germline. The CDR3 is CASSLIRDTDTQYF. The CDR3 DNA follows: TGTGCCAGCAGCTTGATCCGGGACACAGATACGCAGTATTTT.

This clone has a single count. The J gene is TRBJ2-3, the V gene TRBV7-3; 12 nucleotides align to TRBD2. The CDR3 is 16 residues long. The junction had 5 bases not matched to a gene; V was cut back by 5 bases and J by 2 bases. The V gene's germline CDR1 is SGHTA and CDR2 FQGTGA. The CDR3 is CASSARLAGATDTQYF. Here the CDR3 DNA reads TGTGCCAGCAGCGCCCGACTAGCGGGGGCCACAGATACGCAGTATTTT.

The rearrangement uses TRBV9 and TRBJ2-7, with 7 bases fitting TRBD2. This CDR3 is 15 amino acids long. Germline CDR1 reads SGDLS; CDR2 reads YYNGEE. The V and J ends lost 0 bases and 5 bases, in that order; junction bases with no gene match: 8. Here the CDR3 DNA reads TGTGCCAGCAGCGTAGCAGGGACTATCGGGGACGAGCAGTACTTC. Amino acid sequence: CASSVAGTIGDEQYF.

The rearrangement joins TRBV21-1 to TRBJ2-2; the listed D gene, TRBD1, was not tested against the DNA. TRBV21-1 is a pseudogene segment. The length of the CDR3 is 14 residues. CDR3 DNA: TGTGCCAGCAGCAAACTGGGCAGTACCGGGGAGCTGTTTTTT. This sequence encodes CASSKLGSTGELFF.

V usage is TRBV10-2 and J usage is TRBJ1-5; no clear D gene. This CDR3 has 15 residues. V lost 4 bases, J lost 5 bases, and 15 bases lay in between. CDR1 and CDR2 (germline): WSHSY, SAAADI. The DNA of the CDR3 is TGCGCCAGCAGTGTTGGGGTCCCGGGGTATCAGCCCCAGCATTTT. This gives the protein CASSVGVPGYQPQHF.

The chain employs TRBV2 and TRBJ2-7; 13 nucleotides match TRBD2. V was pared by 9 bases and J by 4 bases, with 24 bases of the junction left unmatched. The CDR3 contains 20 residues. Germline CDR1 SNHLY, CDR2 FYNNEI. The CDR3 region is CARLLGLVMGLAGIMYEQYF. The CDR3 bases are TGTGCCAGGCTCCTTGGGTTGGTTATGGGACTAGCGGGAATTATGTACGAGCAGTACTTC.

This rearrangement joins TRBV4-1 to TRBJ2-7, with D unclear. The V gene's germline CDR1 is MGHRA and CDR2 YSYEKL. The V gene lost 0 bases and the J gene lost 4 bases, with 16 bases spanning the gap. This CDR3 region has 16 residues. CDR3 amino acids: CASSQDSGKERYEQYF. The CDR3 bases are TGCGCCAGCAGCCAAGACTCGGGCAAAGAGAGATACGAGCAGTACTTC.

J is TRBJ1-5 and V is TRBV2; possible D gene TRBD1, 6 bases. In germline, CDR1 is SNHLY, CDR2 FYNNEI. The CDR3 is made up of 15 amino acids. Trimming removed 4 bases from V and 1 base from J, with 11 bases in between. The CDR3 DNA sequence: TGTGCCAGCAGTGTGAAGGACAGCAGCAATCAGCCCCAGCATTTT. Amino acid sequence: CASSVKDSSNQPQHF.

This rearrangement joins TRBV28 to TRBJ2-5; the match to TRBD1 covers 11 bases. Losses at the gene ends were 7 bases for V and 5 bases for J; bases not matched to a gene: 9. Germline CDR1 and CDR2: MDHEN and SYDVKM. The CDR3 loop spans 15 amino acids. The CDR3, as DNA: TGTGCCAGCACTACCGGGACAGGGGGGTCGGAGACCCAGTACTTC. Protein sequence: CASTTGTGGSETQYF. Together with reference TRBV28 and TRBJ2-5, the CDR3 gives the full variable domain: DVKVTQSSRYLVKRTGEKVFLECVQDMDHENMFWYRQDPGLGLRLIYFSYDVKMKEKGDIPEGYSVSREKKERFSLILESASTNQTSMYLCASTTGTGGSETQYFGPGTRLLVL.

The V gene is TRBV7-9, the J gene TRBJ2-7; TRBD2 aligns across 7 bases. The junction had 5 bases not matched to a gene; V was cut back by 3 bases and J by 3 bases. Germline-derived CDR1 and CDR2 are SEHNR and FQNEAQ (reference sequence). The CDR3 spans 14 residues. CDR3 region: CASSFGIAGYEQYF. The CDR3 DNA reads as TGTGCCAGCAGCTTCGGGATAGCGGGCTACGAGCAGTACTTC.

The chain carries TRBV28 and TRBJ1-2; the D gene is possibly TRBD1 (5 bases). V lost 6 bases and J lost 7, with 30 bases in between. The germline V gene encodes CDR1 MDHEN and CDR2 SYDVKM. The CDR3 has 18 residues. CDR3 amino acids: CASRPRTQGRENTRGYTF. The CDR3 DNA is TGTGCCAGCAGGCCTAGGACCCAGGGTCGAGAAAACACCCGTGGCTACACCTTC.

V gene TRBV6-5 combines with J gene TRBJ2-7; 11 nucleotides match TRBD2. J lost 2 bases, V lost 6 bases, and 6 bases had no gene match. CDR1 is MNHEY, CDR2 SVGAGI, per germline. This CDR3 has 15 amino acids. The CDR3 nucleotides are TGTGCCAGCAGGGCGGGGACTAGCGGCACCTACGAGCAGTACTTC. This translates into CASRAGTSGTYEQYF.

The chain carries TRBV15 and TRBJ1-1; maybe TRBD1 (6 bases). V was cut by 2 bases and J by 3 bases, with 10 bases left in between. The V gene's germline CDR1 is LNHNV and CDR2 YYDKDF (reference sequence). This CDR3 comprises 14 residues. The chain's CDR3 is CATSRSRQDTEAFF. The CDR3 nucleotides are TGTGCCACCAGCAGATCCCGACAGGACACTGAAGCTTTCTTT. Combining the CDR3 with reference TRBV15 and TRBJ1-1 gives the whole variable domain DAMVIQNPRYQVTQFGKPVTLSCSQTLNHNVMYWYQQKSSQAPKLLFHYYDKDFNNEADTPDNFQSRRPNTSFCFLDIRSPGLGDTAMYLCATSRSRQDTEAFFGQGTRLTVV.

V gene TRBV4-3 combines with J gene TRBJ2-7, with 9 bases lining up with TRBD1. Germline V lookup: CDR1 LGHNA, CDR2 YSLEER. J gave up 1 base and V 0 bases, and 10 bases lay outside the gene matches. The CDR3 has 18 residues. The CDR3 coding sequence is TGCGCCAGCAGCCAAGACTCTTGGAGGACAGGGGTTTCCTACGAGCAGTACTTC. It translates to CASSQDSWRTGVSYEQYF.

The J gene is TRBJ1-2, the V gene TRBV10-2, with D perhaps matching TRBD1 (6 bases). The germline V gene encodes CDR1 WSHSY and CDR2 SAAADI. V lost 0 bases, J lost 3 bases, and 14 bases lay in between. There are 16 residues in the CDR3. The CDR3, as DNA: TGCGCCAGCAGTGAGTCGTCGAGGGGGTTGGACTATGGCTACACCTTC. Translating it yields CASSESSRGLDYGYTF.

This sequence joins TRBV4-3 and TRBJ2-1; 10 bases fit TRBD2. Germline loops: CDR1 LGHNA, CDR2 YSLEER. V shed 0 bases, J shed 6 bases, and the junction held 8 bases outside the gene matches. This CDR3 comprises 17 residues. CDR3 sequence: CASSQDQEREGVNEQFF. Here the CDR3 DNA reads TGCGCCAGCAGCCAAGATCAGGAGCGGGAGGGTGTCAATGAGCAGTTCTTC.

CDR3 protein: CASRLPSGGYTF. CDR3 DNA: TGTGCCAGTAGATTGCCGTCGGGTGGCTACACCTTC. The chain combines TRBV19 with TRBJ1-2, with D hard to call. The CDR3 length is 12 residues. Trimming cost V 6 bases and J 7 bases, with 12 bases left between them. CDR1 is LNHDA and CDR2 is SQIVND in the germline V gene (reference sequence).

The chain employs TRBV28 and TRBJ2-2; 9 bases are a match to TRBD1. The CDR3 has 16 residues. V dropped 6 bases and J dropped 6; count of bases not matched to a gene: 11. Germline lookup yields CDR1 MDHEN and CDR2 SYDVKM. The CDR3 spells CASSFRDREVAGELFF. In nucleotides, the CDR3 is TGTGCCAGCAGCTTCCGGGACAGGGAAGTTGCCGGGGAGCTGTTTTTT.